Given below is one TCR beta chain in context. No antigen is known for it. This sample was included in a study of breast tumors, draining lymph nodes, adjacent tissues. General observations from the study: That most tumor T cells come from lymph nodes remained unproven. Data fit most tumor T cells coming from lymph node, expanding in tumor. Tumor TCR diversity was below lymph nodes but above nontumor tissue. Luminal-like breast cancer showed significantly higher tumor–nontumor repertoire similarity than basal-like.

One entry per CDR3 protein results from TCRdb running MiXCR on the multiplex PCR reads. The profile shows about 47,000 distinct CDR3 sequences, roughly 23% of them singletons. The source material was breast tumor tissue. The TCR originated in a female donor with breast cancer. Some clones in this sample may be carry-over from other donors' samples.

CDR3 protein: CASSLSGGSRAQYF. CDR3 nucleotides: TGTGCCAGCAGTTTATCGGGAGGGTCTCGTGCGCAGTATTTT. This chain joins TRBV28 and TRBJ2-3; 8 bases map to TRBD2. CDR1 and CDR2 (germline): MDHEN, SYDVKM. Trimming took 1 base from V and 10 from J; bases not matched to a gene: 7. The CDR3 sequence is 14 residues long.